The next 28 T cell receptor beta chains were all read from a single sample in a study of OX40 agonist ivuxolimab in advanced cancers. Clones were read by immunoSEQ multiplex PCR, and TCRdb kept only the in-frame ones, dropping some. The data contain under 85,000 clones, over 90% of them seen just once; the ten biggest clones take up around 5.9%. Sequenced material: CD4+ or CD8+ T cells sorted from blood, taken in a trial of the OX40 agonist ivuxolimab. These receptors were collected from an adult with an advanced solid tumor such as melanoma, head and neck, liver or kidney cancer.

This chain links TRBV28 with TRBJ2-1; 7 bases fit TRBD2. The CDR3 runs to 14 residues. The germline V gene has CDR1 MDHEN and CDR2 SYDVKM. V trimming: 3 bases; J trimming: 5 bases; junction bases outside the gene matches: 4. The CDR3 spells CASSFLAAHNEQFF. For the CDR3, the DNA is TGTGCCAGCAGTTTCCTAGCGGCCCACAATGAGCAGTTCTTC.

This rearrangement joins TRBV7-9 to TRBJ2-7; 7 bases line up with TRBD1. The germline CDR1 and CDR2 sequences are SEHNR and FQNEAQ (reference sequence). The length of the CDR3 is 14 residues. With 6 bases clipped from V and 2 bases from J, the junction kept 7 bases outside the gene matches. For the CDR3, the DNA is TGTGCCAGCAGTCCCCCGGGACAGACCTACGAGCAGTACTTC. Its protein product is CASSPPGQTYEQYF. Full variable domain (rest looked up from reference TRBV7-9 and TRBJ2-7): DTGVSQNPRHKITKRGQNVTFRCDPISEHNRLYWYRQTLGQGPEFLTYFQNEAQLEKSRLLSDRFSAERPKGSFSTLEIQRTEQGDSAMYLCASSPPGQTYEQYFGPGTRLTVT.

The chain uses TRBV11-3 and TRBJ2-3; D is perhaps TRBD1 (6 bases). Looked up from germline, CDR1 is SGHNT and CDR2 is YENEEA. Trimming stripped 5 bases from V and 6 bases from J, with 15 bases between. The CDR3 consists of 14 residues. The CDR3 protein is CASSQRDIGDTQYF. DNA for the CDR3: TGTGCCAGCAGCCAACGGGACATTGGGGATACGCAGTATTTT.

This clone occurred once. Written as DNA, the CDR3 is TGTGCCAGCTCACCAGGGGGTTCGGATAAATATGGCTACACCTTC. Its protein product is CASSPGGSDKYGYTF. The chain joins TRBV18 to TRBJ1-2; TRBD1 is a possible D gene (5 bases). Germline CDR1 and CDR2: KGHSH and LQKENI. Trimming cost V 2 bases and J 5 bases, with 15 bases left between them. The CDR3 is 15 residues long.

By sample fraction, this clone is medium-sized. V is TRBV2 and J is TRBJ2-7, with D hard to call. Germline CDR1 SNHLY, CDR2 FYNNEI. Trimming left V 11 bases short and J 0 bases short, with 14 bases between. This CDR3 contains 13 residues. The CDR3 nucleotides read TGTGCCTCCCGGGCGACTGTCTCCTACGAGCAGTACTTC. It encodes CASRATVSYEQYF. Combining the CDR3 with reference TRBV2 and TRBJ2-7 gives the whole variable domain EPEVTQTPSHQVTQMGQEVILRCVPISNHLYFYWYRQILGQKVEFLVSFYNNEISEKSEIFDDQFSVERPDGSNFTLKIRSTKLEDSAMYFCASRATVSYEQYFGPGTRLTVT.

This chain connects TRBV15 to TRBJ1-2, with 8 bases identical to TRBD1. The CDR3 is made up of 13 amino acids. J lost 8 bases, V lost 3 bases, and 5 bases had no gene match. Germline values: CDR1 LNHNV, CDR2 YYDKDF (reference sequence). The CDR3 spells CATSSDRGKGYTF. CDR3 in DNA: TGTGCCACCAGCAGCGACAGGGGAAAGGGCTACACCTTC.

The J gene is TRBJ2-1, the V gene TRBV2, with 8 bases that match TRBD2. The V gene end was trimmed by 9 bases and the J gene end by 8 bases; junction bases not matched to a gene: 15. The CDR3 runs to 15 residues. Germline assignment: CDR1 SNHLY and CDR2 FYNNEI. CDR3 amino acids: CARSTRTSPKDEQFF. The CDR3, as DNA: TGTGCCAGATCGACCAGGACTAGCCCTAAGGATGAGCAGTTCTTC.

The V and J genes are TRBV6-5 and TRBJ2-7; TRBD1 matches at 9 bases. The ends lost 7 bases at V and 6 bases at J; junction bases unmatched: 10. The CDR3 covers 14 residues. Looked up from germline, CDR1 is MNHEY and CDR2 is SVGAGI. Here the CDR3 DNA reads TGTGCCAGCAAAGAACCGGGACAGGGTGTCGAGCAGTACTTC. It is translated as CASKEPGQGVEQYF.

The CDR3: CASSQDGGRGNTIYF. In nucleotides, the CDR3 is TGCGCCAGCAGCCAAGATGGGGGGCGTGGAAACACCATATATTTT. V is TRBV4-1 and J is TRBJ1-3; possible D gene TRBD1, 6 bases. The CDR3 is 15 residues long. Germline V lookup: CDR1 MGHRA, CDR2 YSYEKL. V lost 0 bases to trimming and J lost 3 bases, with 9 bases between them.

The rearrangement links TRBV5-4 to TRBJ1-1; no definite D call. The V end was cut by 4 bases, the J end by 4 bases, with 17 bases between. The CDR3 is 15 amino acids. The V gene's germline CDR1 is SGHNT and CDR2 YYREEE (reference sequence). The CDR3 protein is CASSRNSEWATEAFF. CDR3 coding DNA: TGTGCCAGCAGCCGAAATTCGGAGTGGGCCACTGAAGCTTTCTTT.

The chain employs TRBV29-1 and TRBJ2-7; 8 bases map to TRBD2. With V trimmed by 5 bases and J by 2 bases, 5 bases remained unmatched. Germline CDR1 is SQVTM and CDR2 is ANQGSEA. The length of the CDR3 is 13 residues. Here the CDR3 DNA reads TGCAGCGTTCTAACTAGCGGTACCTACGAGCAGTACTTC. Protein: CSVLTSGTYEQYF.

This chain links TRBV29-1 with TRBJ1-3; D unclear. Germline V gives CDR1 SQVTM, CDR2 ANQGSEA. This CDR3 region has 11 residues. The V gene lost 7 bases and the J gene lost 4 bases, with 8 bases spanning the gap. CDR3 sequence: CSAAQGNTIYF. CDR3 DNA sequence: TGCAGCGCCGCCCAGGGAAACACCATATATTTT.

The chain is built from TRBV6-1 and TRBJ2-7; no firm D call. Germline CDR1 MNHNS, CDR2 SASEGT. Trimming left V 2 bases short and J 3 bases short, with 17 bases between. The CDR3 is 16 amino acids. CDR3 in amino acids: CASSEPSMHRYYEQYF. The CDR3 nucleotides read TGTGCCAGCAGTGAACCTTCAATGCACCGTTACTACGAGCAGTACTTC.

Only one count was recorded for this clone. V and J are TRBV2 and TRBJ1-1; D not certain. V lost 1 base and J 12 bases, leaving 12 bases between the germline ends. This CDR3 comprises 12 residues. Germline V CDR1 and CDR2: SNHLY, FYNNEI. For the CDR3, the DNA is TGTGCCAGCAGTGAAGGGGGTATATGGACTTTCTTT. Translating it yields CASSEGGIWTFF.

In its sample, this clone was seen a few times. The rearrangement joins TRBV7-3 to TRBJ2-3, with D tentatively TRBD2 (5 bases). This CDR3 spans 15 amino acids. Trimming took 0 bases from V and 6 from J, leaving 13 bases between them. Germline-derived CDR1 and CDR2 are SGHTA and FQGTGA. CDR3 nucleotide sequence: TGTGCCAGCAGCTTAACTAGCGCATTATATGATACGCAGTATTTT. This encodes CASSLTSALYDTQYF. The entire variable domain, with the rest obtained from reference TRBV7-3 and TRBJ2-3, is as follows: GAGVSQTPSNKVTEKGKYVELRCDPISGHTALYWYRQSLGQGPEFLIYFQGTGAADDSGLPNDRFFAVRPEGSVSTLKIQRTERGDSAVYLCASSLTSALYDTQYFGPGTRLTVL.

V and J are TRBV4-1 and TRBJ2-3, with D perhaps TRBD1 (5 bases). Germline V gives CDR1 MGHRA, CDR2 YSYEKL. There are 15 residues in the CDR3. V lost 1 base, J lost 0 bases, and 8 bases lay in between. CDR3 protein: CASSQGPGSTDTQYF. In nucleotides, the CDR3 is TGCGCCAGCAGCCAAGGCCCAGGGAGCACAGATACGCAGTATTTT.

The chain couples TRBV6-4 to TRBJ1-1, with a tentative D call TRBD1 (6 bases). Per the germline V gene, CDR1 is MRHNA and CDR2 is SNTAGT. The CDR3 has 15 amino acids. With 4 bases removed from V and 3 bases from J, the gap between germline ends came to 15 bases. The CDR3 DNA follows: TGTGCCAGCAGTGTAACCGGGGGCCGGGACACTGAAGCTTTCTTT. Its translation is CASSVTGGRDTEAFF.

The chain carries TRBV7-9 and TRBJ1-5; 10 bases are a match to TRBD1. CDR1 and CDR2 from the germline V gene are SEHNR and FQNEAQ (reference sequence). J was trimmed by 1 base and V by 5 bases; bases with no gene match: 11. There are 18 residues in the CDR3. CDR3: CASSPWVGQGESNQPQHF. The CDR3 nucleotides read TGTGCCAGCAGCCCTTGGGTAGGACAGGGGGAAAGCAATCAGCCCCAGCATTTT.

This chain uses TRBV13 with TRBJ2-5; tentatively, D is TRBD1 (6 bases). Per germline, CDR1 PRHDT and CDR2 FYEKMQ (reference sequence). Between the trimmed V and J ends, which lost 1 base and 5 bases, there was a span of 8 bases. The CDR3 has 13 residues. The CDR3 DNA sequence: TGTGCCAGCAGCTTAGCAGGGGTGGAGACCCAGTACTTC. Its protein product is CASSLAGVETQYF.

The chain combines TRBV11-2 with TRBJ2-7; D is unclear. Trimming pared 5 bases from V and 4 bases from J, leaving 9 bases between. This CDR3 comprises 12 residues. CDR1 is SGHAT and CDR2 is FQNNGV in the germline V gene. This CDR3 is CASSLQPYEQYF. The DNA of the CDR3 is TGTGCCAGCAGCCTACAGCCTTACGAGCAGTACTTC.

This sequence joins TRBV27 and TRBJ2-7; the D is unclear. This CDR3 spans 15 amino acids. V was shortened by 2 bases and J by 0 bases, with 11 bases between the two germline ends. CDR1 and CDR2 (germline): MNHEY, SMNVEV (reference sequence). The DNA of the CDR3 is TGTGCCAGCAGTTTACTTCCCCAGATCTCCTACGAGCAGTACTTC. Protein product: CASSLLPQISYEQYF.

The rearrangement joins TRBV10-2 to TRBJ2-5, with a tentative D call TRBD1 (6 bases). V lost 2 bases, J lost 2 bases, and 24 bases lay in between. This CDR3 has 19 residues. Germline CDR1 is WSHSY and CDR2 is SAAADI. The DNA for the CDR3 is TGCGCCAGCAGTGAGAGCGTTGGGGACACCGGCGAGTGGCAAGAGACCCAGTACTTC. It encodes CASSESVGDTGEWQETQYF.

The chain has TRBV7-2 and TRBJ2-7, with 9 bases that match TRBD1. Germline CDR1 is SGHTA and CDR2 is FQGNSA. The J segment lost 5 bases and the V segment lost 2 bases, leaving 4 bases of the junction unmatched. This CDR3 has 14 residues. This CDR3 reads CASSLTGQGHEQYF. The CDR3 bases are TGTGCCAGCAGCTTAACGGGACAGGGCCACGAGCAGTACTTC.

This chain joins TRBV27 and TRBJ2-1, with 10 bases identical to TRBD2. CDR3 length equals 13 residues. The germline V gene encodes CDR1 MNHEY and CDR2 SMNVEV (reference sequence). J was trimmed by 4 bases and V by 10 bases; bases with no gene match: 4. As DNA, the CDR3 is TGTGCCACCGGGACTAGCGCATACAATGAGCAGTTCTTC. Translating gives CATGTSAYNEQFF.

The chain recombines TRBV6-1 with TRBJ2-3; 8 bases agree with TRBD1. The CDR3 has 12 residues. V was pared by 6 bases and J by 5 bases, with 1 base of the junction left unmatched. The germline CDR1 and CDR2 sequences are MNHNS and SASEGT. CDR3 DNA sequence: TGTGCCAGCAGCACAGGGGGAGATACGCAGTATTTT. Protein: CASSTGGDTQYF.

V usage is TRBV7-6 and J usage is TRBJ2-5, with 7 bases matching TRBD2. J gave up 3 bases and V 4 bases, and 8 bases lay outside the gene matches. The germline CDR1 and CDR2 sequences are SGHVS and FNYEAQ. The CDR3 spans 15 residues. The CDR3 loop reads CASSSPPSGEETQYF. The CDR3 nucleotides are TGTGCCAGCAGCTCCCCTCCCAGCGGGGAAGAGACCCAGTACTTC.

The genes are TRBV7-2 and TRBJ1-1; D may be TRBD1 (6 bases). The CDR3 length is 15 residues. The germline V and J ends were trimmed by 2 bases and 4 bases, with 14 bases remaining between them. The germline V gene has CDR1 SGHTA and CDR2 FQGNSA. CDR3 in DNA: TGTGCCAGCAGCTTATCAACAACAGGGCCCACTGAAGCTTTCTTT. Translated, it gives CASSLSTTGPTEAFF.

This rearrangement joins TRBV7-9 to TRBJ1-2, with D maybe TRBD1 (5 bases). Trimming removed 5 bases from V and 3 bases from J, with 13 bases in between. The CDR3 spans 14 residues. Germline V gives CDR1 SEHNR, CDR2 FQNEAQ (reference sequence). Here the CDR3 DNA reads TGTGCCAGCAGCGGCGGGACCCTCTACTATGGCTACACCTTC. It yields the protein CASSGGTLYYGYTF.